One and the same sample provided the 25 T cell receptor beta chains below, sequenced in a study of CD8 T cells in Susac syndrome. The RNA, about 0.5 to 1 ug, was put through reverse transcription using random hexamers. TCRdb ran MiXCR on the immunoSEQ multiplex PCR reads and lists one entry per CDR3 protein. The sample has 140,000 to 150,000 distinct CDR3 sequences; roughly 95% are singletons. The sequenced sample was CD4+ T cells from PBMCs. These receptors were taken from a human donor with multiple sclerosis.

The V gene is TRBV14, the J gene TRBJ2-4; D is ambiguous. The V and J ends lost 10 bases and 5 bases respectively, with 0 bases between them. Germline CDR1 SGHDN, CDR2 FVKESK. The CDR3 loop spans 8 amino acids. The CDR3 region has the DNA TGTGCCAAAAACATTCAGTACTTC. As protein: CAKNIQYF.

The rearrangement links TRBV29-1 to TRBJ2-5; 10 nucleotides align to TRBD1. The V gene's germline CDR1 is SQVTM and CDR2 ANQGSEA. The CDR3 loop spans 14 amino acids. With V trimmed by 6 bases and J by 5 bases, 9 bases remained unmatched. Here the CDR3 DNA reads TGCAGCGTCTATAGGACAGGGGGGAGGGAGACCCAGTACTTC. Translating gives CSVYRTGGRETQYF.

V gene TRBV12-3 or TRBV12-4 combines with J gene TRBJ2-1; TRBD1 is a possible D gene (5 bases). Trimming cost V 3 bases and J 7 bases, with 13 bases left between them. CDR3 length: 14 residues. As DNA, the CDR3 is TGTGCCAGCAGTTTTGCGGACAATATAAATGAGCAGTTCTTC. Translation: CASSFADNINEQFF.

V usage is TRBV3-1 and J usage is TRBJ1-5; D call uncertain. Germline lookup yields CDR1 LGHDT and CDR2 YNNKEL (reference sequence). The germline V and J ends were trimmed by 3 bases and 7 bases, with 7 bases remaining between them. The CDR3 runs 12 residues. CDR3 nucleotide sequence: TGTGCCAGCAGCCAGGGAGGCCAGCCCCAGCATTTT. Protein: CASSQGGQPQHF.

The chain has TRBV28 and TRBJ2-2; 8 bases map to TRBD1. This CDR3 is 16 amino acids long. Per germline, CDR1 MDHEN and CDR2 SYDVKM. V was pared by 3 bases and J by 1 base, with 4 bases of the junction left unmatched. The CDR3 spells CASSLVDRGNTGELFF. CDR3 nucleotides: TGTGCCAGCAGTTTGGTTGACAGGGGGAACACCGGGGAGCTGTTTTTT.

The chain employs TRBV20-1 and TRBJ2-7, with D possibly TRBD2 on 6 matching bases. The CDR3 runs to 11 residues. In germline, CDR1 is DFQATT, CDR2 SNEGSKA (reference sequence). The V end lost 5 bases, the J end lost 2 bases, and 7 bases lay between the germline ends. This chain's CDR3 is CSAGGAYEQYF. The CDR3 DNA reads TGCAGTGCTGGAGGGGCCTACGAGCAGTACTTC.

This clonotype was recorded a few times. V and J are TRBV4-1 and TRBJ2-5; D is uncertain. Germline V gives CDR1 MGHRA, CDR2 YSYEKL. The CDR3 extends over 16 amino acids. The germline V and J ends were trimmed by 1 base and 4 bases, with 16 bases remaining between them. Here the CDR3 DNA reads TGCGCCAGCAGCCAAGGCCCCCGTACAGACGTAGAGACCCAGTACTTC. It codes for CASSQGPRTDVETQYF.

The chain uses TRBV15 and TRBJ2-3; 8 nucleotides agree with TRBD1. Germline V CDR1 and CDR2: LNHNV, YYDKDF (reference sequence). After removal of 3 bases from V and 4 bases from J, the junction contained 9 bases not matched to a gene. The CDR3 extends over 16 amino acids. CDR3 DNA: TGTGCCACCAGCAGGGCCGACAGGGGTTCGGCAGATACGCAGTATTTT. Translating gives CATSRADRGSADTQYF.

The V and J genes are TRBV4-1 and TRBJ2-2; 8 positions match TRBD1. V shed 4 bases and J 0 bases; nucleotides not matched to a gene: 7. The CDR3 runs to 17 residues. Germline assignment: CDR1 MGHRA and CDR2 YSYEKL. The CDR3 loop reads CASSRSPGQANTGELFF. As DNA, the CDR3 is TGCGCCAGCAGCCGCTCCCCGGGACAGGCGAACACCGGGGAGCTGTTTTTT.

V gene TRBV30 combines with J gene TRBJ1-2; maybe TRBD1 (5 bases). Trimming shortened V by 6 bases and J by 7 bases, and 15 bases separated the two germline ends. Per the germline V gene, CDR1 is GTSNPN and CDR2 is SVGIG (reference sequence). The CDR3 sequence is 12 residues long. The DNA of the CDR3 is TGTGCCTGTCGAAGGGACCTGGGTGGCTACACCTTC. It is translated as CACRRDLGGYTF. The variable domain in full, completed from reference TRBV30 and TRBJ1-2, reads SQTIHQWPATLVQPVGSPLSLECTVEGTSNPNLYWYRQAAGRGLQLLFYSVGIGQISSEVPQNLSASRPQDRQFILSSKKLLLSDSGFYLCACRRDLGGYTFGSGTRLTVV.

The chain combines TRBV24-1 with TRBJ2-2; 7 nucleotides match TRBD1. This CDR3 region has 16 residues. With 4 bases clipped from V and 1 base from J, the junction kept 5 bases outside the gene matches. Germline CDR1 is KGHDR and CDR2 is SFDVKD. CDR3 coding DNA: TGTGCCACCAGTGAAACGGACAGGCGGAACACCGGGGAGCTGTTTTTT. This translates into CATSETDRRNTGELFF.

This chain uses TRBV20-1 with TRBJ2-7; 9 bases match TRBD1. After removal of 2 bases from V and 4 bases from J, the junction contained 3 bases not matched to a gene. Looked up from germline, CDR1 is DFQATT and CDR2 is SNEGSKA (reference sequence). The CDR3 covers 13 residues. The CDR3 DNA follows: TGCAGTGCTAGACACAGGGGGCGGTACGAGCAGTACTTC. Encoded protein: CSARHRGRYEQYF.

The CDR3 loop reads CASSVDSQARGYTF. The CDR3 nucleotides are TGTGCCAGCAGCGTAGACTCCCAGGCAAGAGGCTACACCTTC. The chain is built from TRBV9 and TRBJ1-2, with D hard to call. Trimming shortened V by 0 bases and J by 8 bases, and 14 bases separated the two germline ends. CDR1 is SGDLS, CDR2 YYNGEE, per germline. The CDR3 contains 14 residues.

The chain is built from TRBV2 and TRBJ2-3; the D gene is possibly TRBD2 (5 bases). Trimming stripped 6 bases from V and 2 bases from J, with 9 bases between. The CDR3 sequence is 13 residues long. Germline CDR1 is SNHLY and CDR2 is FYNNEI. The CDR3 nucleotides are TGTGCCAGCAGGTGGACTTTCACAGATACGCAGTATTTT. Its translation: CASRWTFTDTQYF.

This clonotype showed up just once. The rearrangement links TRBV3-1 to TRBJ2-3; no firm D call. This CDR3 spans 15 amino acids. Germline V gene data show CDR1 as LGHDT and CDR2 as YNNKEL (reference sequence). The V end was cut by 3 bases, the J end by 0 bases, with 10 bases between. In DNA, the CDR3 is TGTGCCAGCAGCCAGGTGGGAACTAGCACAGATACGCAGTATTTT. This sequence encodes CASSQVGTSTDTQYF.

The chain carries TRBV29-1 and TRBJ2-3; 7 bases fit TRBD1. V shed 1 base and J 2 bases; nucleotides not matched to a gene: 3. The CDR3 length is 14 residues. Germline lookup yields CDR1 SQVTM and CDR2 ANQGSEA. The CDR3 region is CSVEGQGVTDTQYF. The CDR3 DNA is TGCAGCGTTGAAGGTCAGGGGGTCACAGATACGCAGTATTTT.

About this clonotype: Mismatch with germline at one junction end may stem from a read error. The CDR3 reads CASSLAGKSYEQYF. The CDR3 DNA follows: TGTGCTAGCAGCTTAGCCGGGAAATCCTACGAGCAGTACTTC. The chain uses TRBV7-7 and TRBJ2-7; D is possibly TRBD2 (5 bases). Germline CDR1 reads SSHAT; CDR2 reads FNYEAQ (reference sequence). The CDR3 runs 14 residues.

V usage is TRBV18 and J usage is TRBJ2-2, with TRBD1 as a possible D gene (6 bases). The ends were cut back, 1 base at V and 2 bases at J, with 11 bases in the middle. The CDR3 runs to 16 residues. In germline, CDR1 is KGHSH, CDR2 LQKENI. The CDR3 DNA follows: TGTGCCAGCTCACCACGGAAAGGGGGAAACACCGGGGAGCTGTTTTTT. This codes for CASSPRKGGNTGELFF.

This clonotype was observed once. The chain links TRBV23-1 to TRBJ1-1, with D unresolved. TRBV23-1 carries the ORF label, with uncertain function. Trimming shortened V by 0 bases and J by 2 bases, and 10 bases separated the two germline ends. This CDR3 is 15 amino acids long. CDR3 loop: CASSQSSADNTEAFF. The CDR3 DNA follows: TGCGCCAGCAGTCAATCGTCGGCGGATAACACTGAAGCTTTCTTT.

The chain joins TRBV20-1 to TRBJ2-1, with TRBD2 matching 13 bases. V dropped 5 bases and J dropped 0; count of bases not matched to a gene: 16. This CDR3 contains 20 residues. Per germline, CDR1 DFQATT and CDR2 SNEGSKA (reference sequence). The CDR3 loop reads CSAPPLGLAGEGSSYNEQFF. The DNA of the CDR3 is TGCAGTGCTCCCCCCCTCGGACTAGCGGGAGAGGGTAGCTCCTACAATGAGCAGTTCTTC.

The V gene is TRBV2, the J gene TRBJ1-2; D gene unclear. The length of the CDR3 is 12 residues. The germline V gene has CDR1 SNHLY and CDR2 FYNNEI. The V end was cut by 8 bases, the J end by 2 bases, with 9 bases between. CDR3 residues: CASATENYGYTF. CDR3 sequence (DNA): TGTGCCAGCGCGACGGAGAACTATGGCTACACCTTC.

This chain joins TRBV20-1 and TRBJ2-1; D perhaps matches TRBD2 (6 bases). The CDR3 length is 12 residues. The germline CDR1 and CDR2 sequences are DFQATT and SNEGSKA (reference sequence). Here the CDR3 reads CGRTTSYNEQFF. The CDR3 bases are TGCGGAAGGACTACGAGCTACAATGAGCAGTTCTTC.

The chain is built from TRBV20-1 and TRBJ2-3, with 7 nucleotides matching TRBD2. This CDR3 contains 16 residues. With V trimmed by 3 bases and J by 2 bases, 11 bases remained unmatched. The germline CDR1 and CDR2 sequences are DFQATT and SNEGSKA (reference sequence). The CDR3 bases are TGCAGTGCTAGTATAGGGGCGGGGGTAAACACAGATACGCAGTATTTT. Translating it yields CSASIGAGVNTDTQYF.

The CDR3 spells CSATPGTVYGYTF. The CDR3 DNA follows: TGCAGTGCTACCCCCGGGACAGTGTATGGCTACACCTTC. The chain employs TRBV20-1 and TRBJ1-2; TRBD1 matches 7 bases. The V gene end was trimmed by 4 bases and the J gene end by 5 bases; junction bases not matched to a gene: 7. Germline CDR1 and CDR2: DFQATT and SNEGSKA (reference sequence). The CDR3 length is 13 residues.

The chain couples TRBV9 to TRBJ2-5; D call uncertain. The germline CDR1 and CDR2 sequences are SGDLS and YYNGEE. V lost 0 bases and J lost 3, with 9 bases in between. CDR3 length equals 14 residues. The CDR3 region has the DNA TGTGCCAGCAGCGTAGGGGTAACCGAAGAGACCCAGTACTTC. Its protein product is CASSVGVTEETQYF.